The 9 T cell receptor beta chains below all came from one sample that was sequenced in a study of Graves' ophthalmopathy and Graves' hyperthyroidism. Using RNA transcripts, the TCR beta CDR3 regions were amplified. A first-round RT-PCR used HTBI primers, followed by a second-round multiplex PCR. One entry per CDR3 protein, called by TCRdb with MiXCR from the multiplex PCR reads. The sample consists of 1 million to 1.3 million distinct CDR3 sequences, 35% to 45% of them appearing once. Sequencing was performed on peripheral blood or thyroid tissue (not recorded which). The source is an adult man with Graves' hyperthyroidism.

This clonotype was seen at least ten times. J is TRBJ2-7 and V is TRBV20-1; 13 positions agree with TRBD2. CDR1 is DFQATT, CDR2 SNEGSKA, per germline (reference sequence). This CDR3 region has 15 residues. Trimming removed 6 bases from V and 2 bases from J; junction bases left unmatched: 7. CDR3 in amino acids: CSARTSGRLPYEQYF. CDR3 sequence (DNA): TGCAGTGCCAGGACTAGCGGGAGATTACCCTACGAGCAGTACTTC.

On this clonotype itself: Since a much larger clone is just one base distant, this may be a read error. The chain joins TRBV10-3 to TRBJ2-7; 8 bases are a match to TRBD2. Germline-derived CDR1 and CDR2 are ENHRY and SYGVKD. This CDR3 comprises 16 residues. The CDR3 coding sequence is TGTGCCATCAGTGAGTCGGTACTAGCGGACGTCTACGAGCAGTGCTTC. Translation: CAISESVLADVYEQCF.

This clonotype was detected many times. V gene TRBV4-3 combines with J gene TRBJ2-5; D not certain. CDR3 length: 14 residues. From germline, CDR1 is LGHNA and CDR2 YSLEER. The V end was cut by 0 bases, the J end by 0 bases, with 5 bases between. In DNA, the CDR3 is TGCGCCAGCAGCCAAGATACGTACCAAGAGACCCAGTACTTC. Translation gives CASSQDTYQETQYF.

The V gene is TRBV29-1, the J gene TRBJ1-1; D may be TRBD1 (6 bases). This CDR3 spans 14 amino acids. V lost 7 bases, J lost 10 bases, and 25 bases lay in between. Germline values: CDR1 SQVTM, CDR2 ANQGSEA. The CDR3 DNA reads TGCAGCGAAGAAGTAGGGACATGGAGGAACGGAGCTTTCTTT. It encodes CSEEVGTWRNGAFF.

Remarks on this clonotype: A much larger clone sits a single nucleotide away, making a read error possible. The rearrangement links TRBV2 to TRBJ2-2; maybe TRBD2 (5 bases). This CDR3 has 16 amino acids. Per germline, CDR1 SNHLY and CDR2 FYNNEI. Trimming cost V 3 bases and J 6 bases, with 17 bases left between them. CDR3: CASSEQRLVGAGELFF. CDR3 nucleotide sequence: TGTGCCAGCAGTGAGCAGCGGTTGGTGGGCGCCGGGGAGCTGTTTTTT.

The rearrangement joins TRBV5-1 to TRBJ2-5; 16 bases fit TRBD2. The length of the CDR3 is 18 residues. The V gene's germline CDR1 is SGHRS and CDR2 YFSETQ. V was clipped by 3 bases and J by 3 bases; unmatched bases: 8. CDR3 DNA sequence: TGCGCCAGCAGCTCTGGGACTAGCGGGGGGGCTTCGGAAGAGACCCAGTACTTC. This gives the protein CASSSGTSGGASEETQYF.

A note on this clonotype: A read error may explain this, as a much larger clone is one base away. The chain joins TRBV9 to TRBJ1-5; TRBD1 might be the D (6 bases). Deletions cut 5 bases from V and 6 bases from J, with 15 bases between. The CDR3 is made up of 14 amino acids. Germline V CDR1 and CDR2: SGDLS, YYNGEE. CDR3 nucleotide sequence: TGTGCCAGCAGGAAGGGGGGTGAGAGTCAGCCCCAGCATTTT. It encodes CASRKGGESQPQHF.

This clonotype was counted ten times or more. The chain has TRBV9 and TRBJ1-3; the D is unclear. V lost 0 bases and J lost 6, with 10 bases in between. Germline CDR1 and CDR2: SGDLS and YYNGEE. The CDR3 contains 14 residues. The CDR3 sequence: CASSVGANENTIYF. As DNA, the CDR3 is TGTGCCAGCAGCGTAGGGGCGAATGAAAACACCATATATTTT.

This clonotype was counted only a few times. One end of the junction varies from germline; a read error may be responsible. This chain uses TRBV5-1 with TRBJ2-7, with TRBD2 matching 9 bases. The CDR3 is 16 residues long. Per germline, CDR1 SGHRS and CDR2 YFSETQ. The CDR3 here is CASSQQEAGGSYEQYF. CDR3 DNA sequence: TGTGCCAGCAGCCAGCAGGAAGCGGGAGGTTCCTACGAGCAGTACTTC.